This T cell receptor beta chain was captured in a study of blood T cell repertoires in COVID-19. About the study: Acute-phase and convalescent COVID-19 samples originated in the United States, Italy and Spain. In each case, the material was cDNA or gDNA derived from T cells, B-cell-depleted T cells, or PBMCs.

Methods used by the authors: Estimation of nucleated cell counts relied on the amplification of reference gene primers. Sequencing was performed with immunoSEQ multiplex PCR; in TCRdb, only in-frame clones are kept and a portion is missing. V and J calls and clone size follow that table, whereas D and trimming were derived from the DNA. In the table there are roughly 200,000 clones, 88% of which are singletons. There are 18 residues in the CDR3. Germline values: CDR1 SGDLS, CDR2 YYNGEE. V was cut by 2 bases and J by 0 bases, with 15 bases left in between. This receptor was taken from a young man with active or convalescent COVID-19. The chain uses TRBV9 and TRBJ2-6; perhaps TRBD1 as D (6 bases). Sequencing was performed on peripheral blood. CDR3 nucleotide sequence: TGTGCCAGCAGCGTTCGGGACACGCGGATCTCTGGGGCCAACGTCCTGACTTTC. Encoded protein: CASSVRDTRISGANVLTF.